This T cell receptor beta chain comes out of a study of blood T cells in healthy people across ages. The use of a sample-barcoded 5' primer and a J-beta primer mix characterized a second PCR of roughly 6 to 11 cycles. In TCRdb, the 5' RACE reads were re-called with MiXCR into one record per CDR3 protein. Of about 780,000 distinct CDR3 sequences listed, about half are singletons. The V gene's germline CDR1 is DFQATT and CDR2 SNEGSKA (reference sequence). The CDR3 has 13 residues. V lost 7 bases to trimming and J lost 7 bases; unmatched junction nucleotides: 9. The receptor was derived from an elderly man in good health. Sequenced input: blood. The chain has TRBV20-1 and TRBJ2-1; 8 bases fit TRBD2. The CDR3 region is CSGGGGRWNEQFF. In DNA, the CDR3 is TGCAGTGGGGGCGGGGGGAGGTGGAATGAGCAGTTCTTC.